The 14 T cell receptor beta chains reported below all come from one sample, sequenced in a study of Graves' ophthalmopathy and Graves' hyperthyroidism. Researchers took RNA transcripts and amplified TCR beta CDR3 regions from them. First-round RT-PCR with HTBI primers preceded a second-round multiplex PCR. A single record per CDR3 protein comes from TCRdb applying MiXCR to the multiplex PCR reads. The repertoire holds 500,000 to 700,000 distinct CDR3 sequences, with just under 40% as singletons. Specimen: peripheral blood or thyroid tissue (not recorded which). The receptor set was obtained from an adult man with Graves' hyperthyroidism.

This clonotype was seen only once. The genes are TRBV29-1 and TRBJ2-7, with no clear D. The germline CDR1 and CDR2 sequences are SQVTM and ANQGSEA. V gave up 1 base and J gave up 0 bases, with 10 bases separating them. This CDR3 contains 14 residues. CDR3 loop: CSVEVGSGSYEQYF. The CDR3 nucleotides read TGCAGCGTTGAAGTGGGGTCCGGCTCCTACGAGCAGTACTTC.

This sequence joins TRBV7-6 and TRBJ2-7, with 8 positions matching TRBD1. The germline V gene has CDR1 SGHVS and CDR2 FNYEAQ. V dropped 5 bases and J dropped 3; count of bases not matched to a gene: 6. This CDR3 region has 14 residues. In DNA form, the CDR3 reads TGTGCCAGCAGCGCGTACAGGGGGGACTACGAGCAGTACTTC. This sequence encodes CASSAYRGDYEQYF.

This clonotype was seen at least ten times. The V and J genes are TRBV20-1 and TRBJ1-3; no clear D gene. V gave up 5 bases and J gave up 4 bases, with 12 bases separating them. Germline loops: CDR1 DFQATT, CDR2 SNEGSKA (reference sequence). The CDR3 totals 13 residues. Written as DNA, the CDR3 is TGCAGTGCTGAGCCCCCGGGGGGAAACACCATATATTTT. Translation gives CSAEPPGGNTIYF.

The chain has TRBV2 and TRBJ2-1, with 11 nucleotides matching TRBD2. The ends lost 2 bases at V and 10 bases at J; junction bases unmatched: 4. This CDR3 has 14 amino acids. Germline V gene sequence: CDR1 SNHLY, CDR2 FYNNEI. The CDR3 reads CASSEPSGGPEQFF. For the CDR3, the DNA is TGTGCCAGCAGTGAACCTAGCGGGGGGCCCGAGCAGTTCTTC.

V gene TRBV7-3 combines with J gene TRBJ1-1; weak D call: TRBD1 (6 bases). Trimming left V 5 bases short and J 5 bases short, with 18 bases between. The CDR3 length is 15 residues. Germline assignment: CDR1 SGHTA and CDR2 FQGTGA. The CDR3 sequence is CASSPNAGAGTEAFF. In DNA, the CDR3 is TGTGCCAGCAGCCCCAACGCGGGGGCAGGGACTGAAGCTTTCTTT.

The chain combines TRBV7-9 with TRBJ2-1; D gene uncertain. V dropped 3 bases and J dropped 8 bases, with 8 bases sitting between them. CDR1 is SEHNR and CDR2 is FQNEAQ in the germline V gene (reference sequence). This CDR3 has 12 residues. The CDR3 loop reads CASSFGLDEQFF. The CDR3 DNA is TGTGCCAGCAGCTTTGGCTTGGATGAGCAGTTCTTC.

The J gene is TRBJ2-5, the V gene TRBV29-1; D may correspond to TRBD1 or TRBD2 (6 bases each). CDR3 length: 13 amino acids. Trimming pared 5 bases from V and 9 bases from J, leaving 19 bases between. Germline V gives CDR1 SQVTM, CDR2 ANQGSEA. The CDR3 DNA is TGCAGCGTTCGGGACACCGGAGGGGAGGCCCAGTACTTC. Protein product: CSVRDTGGEAQYF.

The chain uses TRBV25-1 and TRBJ2-7; 11 nucleotides agree with TRBD1. Germline CDR1 MGHDK, CDR2 SYGVNS. Trimming removed 4 bases from V and 3 bases from J; junction bases left unmatched: 5. There are 15 residues in the CDR3. The CDR3 is CASSAKDRGLYEQYF. The DNA for the CDR3 is TGTGCCAGCAGTGCTAAGGACAGGGGGCTCTACGAGCAGTACTTC.

Ten or more counts support this clonotype. The chain couples TRBV3-1 to TRBJ1-1; D is ambiguous. CDR3 length: 14 amino acids. Trimming cost V 0 bases and J 4 bases, with 9 bases left between them. CDR1 is LGHDT and CDR2 is YNNKEL in the germline V gene (reference sequence). The chain's CDR3 is CASSQDAGSTEAFF. The CDR3 region has the DNA TGTGCCAGCAGCCAAGATGCGGGGAGCACTGAAGCTTTCTTT.

This clonotype was detected a few times. This rearrangement joins TRBV3-1 to TRBJ2-7; D may be TRBD1 or TRBD2 (5 bases each). Trimming cost V 4 bases and J 2 bases, with 12 bases left between them. The CDR3 is 14 residues long. Germline CDR1 LGHDT, CDR2 YNNKEL (reference sequence). In DNA form, the CDR3 reads TGTGCCAGCAGCCTTCGGGACGGAACCTACGAGCAGTACTTC. It encodes CASSLRDGTYEQYF.

CDR3 in DNA: TGCAGCGTTGCGGCTAGCGGGTTGGGAGAGACCATATATTTT. Encoded protein: CSVAASGLGETIYF. J is TRBJ1-3 and V is TRBV29-1; D remains ambiguous. The CDR3 is made up of 14 amino acids. Germline V gene lookup returns CDR1 SQVTM and CDR2 ANQGSEA. Trimming took off 4 bases at V and 10 bases at J, with 20 bases between the two ends.

This clonotype came up many times. The DNA of the CDR3 is TGTGCCAGCAGCTCCACAGGGGGATTGGACACTGAAGCTTTCTTT. It encodes CASSSTGGLDTEAFF. The chain uses TRBV4-2 and TRBJ1-1, with 8 positions matching TRBD1. The V and J ends lost 5 bases and 3 bases, in that order; junction bases with no gene match: 8. CDR1 is LGHNA and CDR2 is YNFKEQ in the germline V gene. The CDR3 consists of 15 residues.

At least ten counts were recorded for this clonotype. V and J are TRBV5-1 and TRBJ1-2; D not resolved. The CDR3 loop spans 15 amino acids. Looked up from germline, CDR1 is SGHRS and CDR2 is YFSETQ. Deletions cut 2 bases from V and 4 bases from J, with 15 bases between. In DNA form, the CDR3 reads TGCGCCAGCAGCTTCACTGTCAGGAGTAGCTATGGCTACACCTTC. This encodes CASSFTVRSSYGYTF. Full variable domain (rest looked up from reference TRBV5-1 and TRBJ1-2): KAGVTQTPRYLIKTRGQQVTLSCSPISGHRSVSWYQQTPGQGLQFLFEYFSETQRNKGNFPGRFSGRQFSNSRSEMNVSTLELGDSALYLCASSFTVRSSYGYTFGSGTRLTVV.

This clonotype came up many times. The rearrangement links TRBV11-2 to TRBJ1-1; tentatively, D is TRBD1 (6 bases). V lost 4 bases to trimming and J lost 2 bases, with 11 bases between them. CDR3 length equals 14 residues. Germline V gives CDR1 SGHAT, CDR2 FQNNGV. The CDR3 region has the DNA TGTGCCAGCAGCTCCGGGGGCCTTAACACTGAAGCTTTCTTT. Protein: CASSSGGLNTEAFF. Complete variable domain (other parts from reference TRBV11-2 and TRBJ1-1): EAGVAQSPRYKIIEKRQSVAFWCNPISGHATLYWYQQILGQGPKLLIQFQNNGVVDDSQLPKDRFSAERLKGVDSTLKIQPAKLEDSAVYLCASSSGGLNTEAFFGQGTRLTVV.